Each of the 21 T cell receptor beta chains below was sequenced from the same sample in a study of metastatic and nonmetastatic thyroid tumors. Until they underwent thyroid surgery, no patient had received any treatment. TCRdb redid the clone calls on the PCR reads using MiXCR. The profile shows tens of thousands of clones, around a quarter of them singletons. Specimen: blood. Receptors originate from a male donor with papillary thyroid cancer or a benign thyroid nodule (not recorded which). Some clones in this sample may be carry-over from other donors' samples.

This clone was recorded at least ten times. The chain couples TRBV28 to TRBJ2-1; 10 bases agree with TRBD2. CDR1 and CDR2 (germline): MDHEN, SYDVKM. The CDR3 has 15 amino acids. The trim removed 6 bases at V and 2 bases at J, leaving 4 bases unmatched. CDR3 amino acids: CASSLLAGAYNEQFF. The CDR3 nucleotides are TGTGCCAGCAGCCTGCTAGCGGGAGCCTACAATGAGCAGTTCTTC.

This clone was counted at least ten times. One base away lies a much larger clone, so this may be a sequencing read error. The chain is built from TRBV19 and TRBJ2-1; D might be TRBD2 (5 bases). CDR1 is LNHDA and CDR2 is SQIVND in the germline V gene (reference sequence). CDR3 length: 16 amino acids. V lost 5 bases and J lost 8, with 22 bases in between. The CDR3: CASSALEARGWDEQFF. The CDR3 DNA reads TGTGCCAGTAGTGCCCTCGAAGCGAGAGGGTGGGATGAGCAGTTCTTC. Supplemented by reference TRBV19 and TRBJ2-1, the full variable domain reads DGGITQSPKYLFRKEGQNVTLSCEQNLNHDAMYWYRQDPGQGLRLIYYSQIVNDFQKGDIAEGYSVSREKKESFPLTVTSAQKNPTAFYLCASSALEARGWDEQFFGPGTRLTVL.

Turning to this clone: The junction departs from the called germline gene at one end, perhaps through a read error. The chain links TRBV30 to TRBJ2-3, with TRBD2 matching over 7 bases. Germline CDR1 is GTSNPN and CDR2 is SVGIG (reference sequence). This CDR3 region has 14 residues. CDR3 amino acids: CARSWGRAADTQYF. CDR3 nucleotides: TGTGCCCGGAGCTGGGGGAGGGCGGCCGATACGCAGTATTTT.

CDR3 region: CSASNDLVSYNEQFF. The CDR3 bases are TGCAGTGCTTCCAATGACCTAGTCTCCTACAATGAGCAGTTCTTC. The chain is built from TRBV20-1 and TRBJ2-1, with unresolved D. Per the germline V gene, CDR1 is DFQATT and CDR2 is SNEGSKA (reference sequence). The CDR3 spans 15 residues. Between the trimmed V and J ends, which lost 5 bases and 0 bases, there was a span of 14 bases.

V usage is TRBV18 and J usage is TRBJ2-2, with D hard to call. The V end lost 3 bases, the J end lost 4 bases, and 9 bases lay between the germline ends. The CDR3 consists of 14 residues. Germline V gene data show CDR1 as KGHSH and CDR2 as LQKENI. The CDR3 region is CASSPVVGTGELFF. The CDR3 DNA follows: TGTGCCAGCTCACCGGTAGTAGGCACCGGGGAGCTGTTTTTT.

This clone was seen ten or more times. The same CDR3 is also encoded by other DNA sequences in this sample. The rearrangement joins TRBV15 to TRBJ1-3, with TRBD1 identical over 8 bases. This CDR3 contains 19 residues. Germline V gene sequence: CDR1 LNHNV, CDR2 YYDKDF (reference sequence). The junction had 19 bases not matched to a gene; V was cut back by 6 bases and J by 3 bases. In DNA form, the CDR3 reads TGTGCCACCAGGCAGACCGCCGGGAGGCAGGGGGCGGATGGAAACACCATATATTTT. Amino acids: CATRQTAGRQGADGNTIYF.

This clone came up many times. CDR3 bases: TGTGCCAGCAGTGTTGGGGGCCCTGCCTCTGGAAACACCATATATTTT. This translates into CASSVGGPASGNTIYF. This chain links TRBV6-1 with TRBJ1-3, with D possibly TRBD1 on 6 matching bases. The CDR3 is 16 amino acids. V was cut by 4 bases and J by 0 bases, with 13 bases left in between. The germline V gene encodes CDR1 MNHNS and CDR2 SASEGT.

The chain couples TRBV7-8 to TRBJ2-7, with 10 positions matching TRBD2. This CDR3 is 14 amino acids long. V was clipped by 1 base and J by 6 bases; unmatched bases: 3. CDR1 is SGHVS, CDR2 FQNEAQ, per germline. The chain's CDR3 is CASSLGLAGVEQYF. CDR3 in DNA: TGTGCCAGCAGCTTAGGGCTAGCGGGAGTCGAGCAGTACTTC.

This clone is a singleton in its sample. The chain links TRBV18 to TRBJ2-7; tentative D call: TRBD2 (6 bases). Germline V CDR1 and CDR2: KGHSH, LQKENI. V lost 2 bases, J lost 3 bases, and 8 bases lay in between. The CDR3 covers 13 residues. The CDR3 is CASSPGGYYEQYF. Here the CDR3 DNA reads TGTGCCAGCTCACCAGGGGGGTACTACGAGCAGTACTTC. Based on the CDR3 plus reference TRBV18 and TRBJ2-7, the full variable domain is NAGVMQNPRHLVRRRGQEARLRCSPMKGHSHVYWYRQLPEEGLKFMVYLQKENIIDESGMPKERFSAEFPKEGPSILRIQQVVRGDSAAYFCASSPGGYYEQYFGPGTRLTVT.

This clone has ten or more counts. As DNA, the CDR3 is TGTGCCTGGAGTGTACTTAAGGGGATCCAAGAGACCCAGTACTTC. Encoded protein: CAWSVLKGIQETQYF. The chain uses TRBV30 and TRBJ2-5; D perhaps matches TRBD1 (5 bases). Germline V gene sequence: CDR1 GTSNPN, CDR2 SVGIG (reference sequence). Trimming pared 0 bases from V and 1 base from J, leaving 12 bases between. The CDR3 covers 15 residues.

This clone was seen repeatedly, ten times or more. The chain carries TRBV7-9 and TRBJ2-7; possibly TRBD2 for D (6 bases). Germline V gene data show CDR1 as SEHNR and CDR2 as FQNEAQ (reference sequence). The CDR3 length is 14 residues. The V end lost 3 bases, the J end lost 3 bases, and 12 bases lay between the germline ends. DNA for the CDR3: TGTGCCAGCAGCTTTGGGGGAGGTGTCTACGAGCAGTACTTC. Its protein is CASSFGGGVYEQYF.

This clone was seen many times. The DNA for the CDR3 is TGCAGTGCCACCCCCGCGACAGGACTTAATGAAAAACTGTTTTTT. It codes for CSATPATGLNEKLFF. This rearrangement joins TRBV20-1 to TRBJ1-4, with D perhaps matching TRBD1 (6 bases). The CDR3 extends over 15 amino acids. The V end was cut by 6 bases, the J end by 4 bases, with 18 bases between. Per the germline V gene, CDR1 is DFQATT and CDR2 is SNEGSKA (reference sequence).

The CDR3 here is CASSDAGGTAWEQYF. As DNA, the CDR3 is TGTGCCAGCAGTGACGCAGGTGGCACAGCGTGGGAGCAGTACTTC. This rearrangement joins TRBV6-4 to TRBJ2-7; D uncertain. The CDR3 has 15 amino acids. V was shortened by 2 bases and J by 7 bases, with 18 bases between the two germline ends. Germline CDR1 MRHNA, CDR2 SNTAGT.

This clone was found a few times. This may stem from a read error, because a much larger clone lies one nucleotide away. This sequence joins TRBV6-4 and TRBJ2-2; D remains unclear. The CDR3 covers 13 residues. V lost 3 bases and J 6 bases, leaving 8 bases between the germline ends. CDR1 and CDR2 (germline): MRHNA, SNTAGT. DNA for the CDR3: TGTGCCAGCAGTGAAACTGGTTCCGGGGAGCTGTTTTTT. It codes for CASSETGSGELFF.

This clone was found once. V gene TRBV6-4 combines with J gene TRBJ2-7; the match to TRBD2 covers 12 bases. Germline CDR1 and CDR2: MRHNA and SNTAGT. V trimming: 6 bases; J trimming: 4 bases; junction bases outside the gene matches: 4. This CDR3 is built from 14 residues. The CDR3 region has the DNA TGTGCCAGCAGCCCTACTAGCGGGAGGTACGAGCAGTACGTC. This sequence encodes CASSPTSGRYEQYV.

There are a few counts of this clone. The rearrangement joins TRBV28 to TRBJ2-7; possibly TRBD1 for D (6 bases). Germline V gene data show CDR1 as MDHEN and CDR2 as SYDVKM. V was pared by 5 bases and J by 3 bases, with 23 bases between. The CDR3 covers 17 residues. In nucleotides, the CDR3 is TGTGCCAGCAGTGCCCGGACAGCCAAGTCGTTAAGCTACGAGCAGTACTTC. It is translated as CASSARTAKSLSYEQYF.

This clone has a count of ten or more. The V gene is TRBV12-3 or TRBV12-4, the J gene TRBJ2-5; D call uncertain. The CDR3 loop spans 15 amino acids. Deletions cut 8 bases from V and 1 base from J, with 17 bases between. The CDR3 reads CASGWGKGIQETQYF. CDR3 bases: TGTGCCAGCGGATGGGGTAAAGGGATCCAAGAGACCCAGTACTTC.

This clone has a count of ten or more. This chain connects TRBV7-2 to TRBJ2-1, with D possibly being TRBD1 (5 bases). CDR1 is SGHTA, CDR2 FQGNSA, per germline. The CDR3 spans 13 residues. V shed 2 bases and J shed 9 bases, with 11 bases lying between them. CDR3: CASSLNLGREQFF. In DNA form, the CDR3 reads TGTGCCAGCAGCTTAAATCTGGGGCGTGAGCAGTTCTTC.

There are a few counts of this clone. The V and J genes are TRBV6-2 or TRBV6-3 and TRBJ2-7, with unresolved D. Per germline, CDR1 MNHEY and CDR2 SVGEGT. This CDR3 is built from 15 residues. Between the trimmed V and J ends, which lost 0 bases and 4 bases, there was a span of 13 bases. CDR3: CASSYSRFGGYEQYF. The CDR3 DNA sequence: TGTGCCAGCAGTTACTCTAGATTTGGTGGTTACGAGCAGTACTTC.

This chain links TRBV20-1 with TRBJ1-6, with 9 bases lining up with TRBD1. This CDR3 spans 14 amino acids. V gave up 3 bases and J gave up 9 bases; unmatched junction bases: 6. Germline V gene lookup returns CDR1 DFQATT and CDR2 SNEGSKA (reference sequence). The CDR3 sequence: CSAREDRGASPLHF. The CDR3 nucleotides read TGCAGTGCTAGGGAGGACAGGGGAGCTTCACCCCTCCACTTT.

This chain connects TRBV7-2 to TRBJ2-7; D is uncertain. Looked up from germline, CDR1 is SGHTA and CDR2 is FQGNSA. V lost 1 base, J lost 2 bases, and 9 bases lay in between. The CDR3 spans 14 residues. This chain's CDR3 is CASSLEAGAYEQYF. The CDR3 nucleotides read TGTGCCAGCAGCTTAGAAGCAGGAGCCTACGAGCAGTACTTC. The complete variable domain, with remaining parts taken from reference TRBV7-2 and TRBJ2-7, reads GAGVSQSPSNKVTEKGKDVELRCDPISGHTALYWYRQSLGQGLEFLIYFQGNSAPDKSGLPSDRFSAERTGGSVSTLTIQRTQQEDSAVYLCASSLEAGAYEQYFGPGTRLTVT.